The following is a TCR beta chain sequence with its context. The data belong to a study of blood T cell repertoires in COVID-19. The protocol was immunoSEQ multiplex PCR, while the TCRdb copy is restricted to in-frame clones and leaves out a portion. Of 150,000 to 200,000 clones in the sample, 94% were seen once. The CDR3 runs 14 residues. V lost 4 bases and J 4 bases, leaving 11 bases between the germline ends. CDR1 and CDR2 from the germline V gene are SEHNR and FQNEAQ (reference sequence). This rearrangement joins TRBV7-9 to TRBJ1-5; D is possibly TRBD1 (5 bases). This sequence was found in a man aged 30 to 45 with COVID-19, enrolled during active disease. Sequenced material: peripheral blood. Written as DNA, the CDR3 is TGTGCCAGCAGCTCCATAGGGACTAATCAGCCCCAGCATTTT. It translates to CASSSIGTNQPQHF.